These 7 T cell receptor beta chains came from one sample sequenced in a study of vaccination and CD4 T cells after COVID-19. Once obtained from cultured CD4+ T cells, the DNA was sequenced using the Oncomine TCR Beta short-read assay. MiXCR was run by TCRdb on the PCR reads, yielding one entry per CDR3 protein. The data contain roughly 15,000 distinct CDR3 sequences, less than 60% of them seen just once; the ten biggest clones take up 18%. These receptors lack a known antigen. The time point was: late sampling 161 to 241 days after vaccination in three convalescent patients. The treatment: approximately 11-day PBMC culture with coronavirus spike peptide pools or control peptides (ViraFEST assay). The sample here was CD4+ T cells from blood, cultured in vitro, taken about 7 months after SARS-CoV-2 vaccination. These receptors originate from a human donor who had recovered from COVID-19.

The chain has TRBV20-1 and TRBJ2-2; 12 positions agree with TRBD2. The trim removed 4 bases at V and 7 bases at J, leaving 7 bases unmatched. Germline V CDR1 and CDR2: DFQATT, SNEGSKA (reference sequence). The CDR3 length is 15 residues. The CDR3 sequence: CSANLAGGPNGELFF. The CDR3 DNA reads TGCAGTGCTAATCTAGCGGGGGGGCCGAACGGGGAGCTGTTTTTT.

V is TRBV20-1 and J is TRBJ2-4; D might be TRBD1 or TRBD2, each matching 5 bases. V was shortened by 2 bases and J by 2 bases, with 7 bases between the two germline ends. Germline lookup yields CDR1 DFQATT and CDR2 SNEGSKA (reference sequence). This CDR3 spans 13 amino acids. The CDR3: CSARLGPKNIQYF. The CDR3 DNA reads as TGCAGTGCTAGACTGGGACCCAAAAACATTCAGTACTTC.

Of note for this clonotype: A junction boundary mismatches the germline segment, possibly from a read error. CDR3 DNA sequence: TGTGCCACCAGCAGAGGAATAGCGGGAGGGGCACCCGGGGAGCCGTTTTTT. It translates to CATSRGIAGGAPGEPFF. This chain connects TRBV15 to TRBJ2-2, with 11 bases that match TRBD2. Germline CDR1 reads LNHNV; CDR2 reads YYDKDF (reference sequence). The CDR3 extends over 17 amino acids.

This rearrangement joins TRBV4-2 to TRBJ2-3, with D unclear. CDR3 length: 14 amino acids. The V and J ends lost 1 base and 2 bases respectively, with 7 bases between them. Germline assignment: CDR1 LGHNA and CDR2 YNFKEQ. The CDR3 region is CASSQARITDTQYF. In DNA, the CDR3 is TGTGCCAGCAGCCAAGCCAGAATCACAGATACGCAGTATTTT.

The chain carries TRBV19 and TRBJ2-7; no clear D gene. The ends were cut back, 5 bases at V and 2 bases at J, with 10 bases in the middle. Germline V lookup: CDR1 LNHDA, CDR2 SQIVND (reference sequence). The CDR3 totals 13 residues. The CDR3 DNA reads TGTGCCAGTAGTTCAGTGGCAGCCTACGAGCAGTACTTC. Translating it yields CASSSVAAYEQYF.

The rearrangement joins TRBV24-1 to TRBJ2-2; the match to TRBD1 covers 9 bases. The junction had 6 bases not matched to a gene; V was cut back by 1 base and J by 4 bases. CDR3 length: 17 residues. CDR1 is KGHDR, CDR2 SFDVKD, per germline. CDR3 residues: CATSDFGQGMSTGELFF. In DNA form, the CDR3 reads TGTGCCACCAGTGATTTCGGACAGGGGATGAGCACCGGGGAGCTGTTTTTT.

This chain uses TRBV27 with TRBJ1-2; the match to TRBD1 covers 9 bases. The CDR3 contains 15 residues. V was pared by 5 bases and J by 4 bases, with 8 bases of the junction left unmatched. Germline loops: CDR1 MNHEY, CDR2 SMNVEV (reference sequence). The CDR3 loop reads CASSPRSTGGYGYTF. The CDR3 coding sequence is TGTGCCAGCAGTCCCCGCTCGACAGGGGGCTATGGCTACACCTTC.